A single sample gave rise to the 18 T cell receptor beta chains below, sequenced in a study of Tregs in tolerant kidney transplant recipients. Repertoires were generated with immunoSEQ multiplex PCR, while TCRdb's copy carries only in-frame clones and drops some. Of about 20,000 clones in the sample, around 82% were seen once. Sequenced: Tregs from blood. These TCRs come from a human donor in good health.

The V and J genes are TRBV30 and TRBJ1-2; D not certain. With 0 bases removed from V and 6 bases from J, the gap between germline ends came to 5 bases. Germline V gene data show CDR1 as GTSNPN and CDR2 as SVGIG (reference sequence). The CDR3 covers 11 residues. Written as DNA, the CDR3 is TGTGCCTGGAGTGTACGTGATGGCTACACCTTC. This encodes CAWSVRDGYTF.

V and J are TRBV6-5 and TRBJ2-1, with D possibly TRBD2 on 5 matching bases. V shed 8 bases and J shed 10 bases, with 15 bases lying between them. Germline CDR1 reads MNHEY; CDR2 reads SVGAGI. This CDR3 comprises 12 residues. CDR3 residues: CASGYAEGEQFF. The DNA for the CDR3 is TGTGCCAGCGGATACGCAGAGGGAGAGCAGTTCTTC.

This chain uses TRBV4-1 with TRBJ1-2, with D tentatively TRBD1 (6 bases). CDR3 length: 16 residues. The germline gives CDR1 MGHRA, CDR2 YSYEKL. Trimming shortened V by 1 base and J by 1 base, and 13 bases separated the two germline ends. The CDR3 reads CASSQAVLQGNYGYTF. The CDR3 nucleotides read TGCGCCAGCAGCCAAGCCGTTTTACAGGGTAACTATGGCTACACCTTC.

This rearrangement joins TRBV25-1 to TRBJ2-1; D uncertain. In germline, CDR1 is MGHDK, CDR2 SYGVNS. The CDR3 spans 13 residues. Trimming took off 4 bases at V and 15 bases at J, with 19 bases between the two ends. CDR3 nucleotides: TGTGCCAGCAGTGTAGGTCACCCAAGGTCTCGGTTCTTC. This codes for CASSVGHPRSRFF.

The CDR3 reads CAWSGPKEAFF. The CDR3 DNA follows: TGTGCCTGGAGTGGGCCCAAGGAAGCTTTCTTT. This sequence joins TRBV30 and TRBJ1-1; D is unresolved. V dropped 1 base and J dropped 8 bases, with 8 bases sitting between them. The CDR3 is 11 amino acids. Germline V gene data show CDR1 as GTSNPN and CDR2 as SVGIG (reference sequence).

This clone was seen a few times. The rearrangement uses TRBV15 and TRBJ2-6, with TRBD1 identical over 9 bases. The CDR3 totals 20 residues. Germline trimming cut 0 bases from V and 1 base from J; bases unmatched to any gene: 10. CDR1 and CDR2 from the germline V gene are LNHNV and YYDKDF (reference sequence). The DNA for the CDR3 is TGTGCCACCAGCAGAGATCAGTGGGGACAGGGAATTTCTGGGGCCAACGTCCTGACTTTC. It is translated as CATSRDQWGQGISGANVLTF. The whole variable domain, filled in from reference TRBV15 and TRBJ2-6, reads DAMVIQNPRYQVTQFGKPVTLSCSQTLNHNVMYWYQQKSSQAPKLLFHYYDKDFNNEADTPDNFQSRRPNTSFCFLDIRSPGLGDTAMYLCATSRDQWGQGISGANVLTFGAGSRLTVL.

The chain is built from TRBV6-5 and TRBJ1-6; 7 nucleotides line up with TRBD1. With 2 bases clipped from V and 10 bases from J, the junction kept 5 bases outside the gene matches. Germline V gene data show CDR1 as MNHEY and CDR2 as SVGAGI. The CDR3 is 14 residues long. CDR3 DNA: TGTGCCAGCAGTTACCCCGACAGGGAATCACCCCTCCACTTT. As protein: CASSYPDRESPLHF.

This clone was counted only a few times. The V and J genes are TRBV27 and TRBJ2-5, with TRBD2 matching over 11 bases. The V segment lost 3 bases and the J segment 4 bases; nucleotides outside the gene matches: 7. The CDR3 sequence is 16 residues long. CDR1 is MNHEY, CDR2 SMNVEV, per germline (reference sequence). The CDR3 DNA is TGTGCCAGCAGTTTGACTAGCGGGGAGAGTAGAGAGACCCAGTACTTC. Translated, it gives CASSLTSGESRETQYF.

The chain has TRBV15 and TRBJ2-7; D gene uncertain. The CDR3 sequence is 12 residues long. V lost 1 base and J 6 bases, leaving 7 bases between the germline ends. The germline V gene has CDR1 LNHNV and CDR2 YYDKDF (reference sequence). CDR3 coding DNA: TGTGCCACCAGCAGAGTATTCGGCGAGCAGTACTTC. Amino acid sequence: CATSRVFGEQYF.

The J gene is TRBJ2-5, the V gene TRBV15; D ambiguous. The germline V gene encodes CDR1 LNHNV and CDR2 YYDKDF (reference sequence). This CDR3 is built from 12 residues. V gave up 8 bases and J gave up 2 bases, with 9 bases separating them. The CDR3, as DNA: TGTGCCACCGGAGCGTCGCAAGAGACCCAGTACTTC. Amino acids: CATGASQETQYF.

The table lists this clone with a few counts. V and J are TRBV4-3 and TRBJ1-4; a weak D match, TRBD1 (6 bases). Trimming stripped 4 bases from V and 5 bases from J, with 14 bases between. Germline-derived CDR1 and CDR2 are LGHNA and YSLEER. CDR3 size: 15 residues. The CDR3 coding sequence is TGCGCCAGCAGCCCGAGGACAGAATTAAATGAAAAACTGTTTTTT. Translated: CASSPRTELNEKLFF.

The chain is built from TRBV6-5 and TRBJ1-2; D is unclear. Deletions cut 0 bases from V and 4 bases from J, with 12 bases between. CDR3 length: 15 amino acids. Germline assignment: CDR1 MNHEY and CDR2 SVGAGI. This CDR3 is CASSYSNVGGYGYTF. For the CDR3, the DNA is TGTGCCAGCAGTTACTCGAATGTGGGTGGCTATGGCTACACCTTC.

The V call is TRBV7-9, the J call TRBJ2-5; D not certain. Trimming removed 6 bases from V and 4 bases from J, with 9 bases in between. This CDR3 has 12 residues. Per germline, CDR1 SEHNR and CDR2 FQNEAQ (reference sequence). CDR3 amino acids: CASSLPGETQYF. The CDR3 region has the DNA TGTGCCAGCAGTCTCCCGGGAGAGACCCAGTACTTC.

Comments on this clone: The sample carries other DNA sequences with the same CDR3. The chain combines TRBV6-1 with TRBJ2-1; 8 nucleotides line up with TRBD2. CDR1 is MNHNS and CDR2 is SASEGT in the germline V gene. V gave up 6 bases and J gave up 4 bases; unmatched junction bases: 5. The CDR3 totals 14 residues. Here the CDR3 reads CASRPGLEYNEQFF. CDR3 in DNA: TGTGCCAGCAGACCGGGACTAGAGTACAATGAGCAGTTCTTC.

This CDR3 is CAWSRPGGQRLFF. DNA of the CDR3: TGTGCCTGGAGTCGCCCGGGGGGACAGCGACTGTTTTTT. This chain uses TRBV30 with TRBJ1-4, with 7 positions matching TRBD1. CDR1 and CDR2 from the germline V gene are GTSNPN and SVGIG (reference sequence). The length of the CDR3 is 13 residues. Germline trimming cut 2 bases from V and 13 bases from J; bases unmatched to any gene: 10.

The chain combines TRBV5-5 with TRBJ2-5; no definite D call. V lost 1 base to trimming and J lost 0 bases, with 1 base between them. The CDR3 covers 12 residues. CDR1 is SGHKS, CDR2 YYEKEE, per germline (reference sequence). CDR3 bases: TGTGCCAGCAGCTTGAACCAAGAGACCCAGTACTTC. It specifies CASSLNQETQYF.

This chain uses TRBV5-1 with TRBJ2-7; TRBD1 matches 9 bases. The CDR3 is made up of 15 amino acids. The V gene end was trimmed by 4 bases and the J gene end by 7 bases; junction bases not matched to a gene: 12. Per the germline V gene, CDR1 is SGHRS and CDR2 is YFSETQ. The CDR3 sequence: CASSPQTGGSGEQYF. The CDR3 nucleotides read TGCGCCAGCAGCCCCCAGACAGGGGGGTCTGGGGAGCAGTACTTC. The variable domain in full, completed from reference TRBV5-1 and TRBJ2-7, reads KAGVTQTPRYLIKTRGQQVTLSCSPISGHRSVSWYQQTPGQGLQFLFEYFSETQRNKGNFPGRFSGRQFSNSRSEMNVSTLELGDSALYLCASSPQTGGSGEQYFGPGTRLTVT.

CDR3 amino acids: CAISDGGAYYGYTF. The CDR3 DNA is TGTGCCATCAGTGATGGGGGGGCATACTATGGCTACACCTTC. The genes are TRBV10-3 and TRBJ1-2; D is possibly TRBD1 (6 bases). Germline values: CDR1 ENHRY, CDR2 SYGVKD. Trimming cost V 3 bases and J 3 bases, with 11 bases left between them. The CDR3 is 14 amino acids.